The clone carrying this T cell receptor (beta chain) was counted between two and nine times. The antigen is unknown. The sample is drawn from a study of early T cells in non-severe SARS-CoV-2 infection. On the study more broadly: Investigators sequenced bulk RNA drawn from unsorted whole blood, and chains remained unpaired.

The CDR3 has 14 residues. Germline-derived CDR1 and CDR2 are LNHDA and SQIVND (reference sequence). Trimming stripped 5 bases from V and 0 bases from J, with 7 bases between. Tagging with unique molecular identifiers was applied to individual cDNA molecules. TCRdb used MiXCR to reprocess the 5' RACE reads, holding one entry per CDR3 protein. Here the sample spans tens of thousands of distinct CDR3 sequences, approximately 10% being singletons. Study-wide results and limits: The VDJdb matching leaned toward anti-spike CD8 responses and overlooked private and CD4 specificities.

Sequences were obtained from whole blood. This TCR came from an adult who was a healthcare worker with PCR-confirmed SARS-CoV-2 infection or an uninfected control (not recorded which). The chain joins TRBV19 to TRBJ2-2; D might be TRBD2 (6 bases). This CDR3 is CASSRGSNTGELFF. The CDR3 DNA is TGTGCCAGTAGTCGGGGGTCGAACACCGGGGAGCTGTTTTTT.